This T cell receptor (beta chain) came from a study of control samples from healthy donors and cancer patients. This clone was recorded once. Per germline, CDR1 SGHTA and CDR2 FQGNSA. V was clipped by 0 bases and J by 3 bases, with 12 bases between them. CDR3 length equals 15 residues. Data came from immunoSEQ multiplex PCR; TCRdb stores just in-frame clones and leaves some out. The sample includes about 120,000 clones, 88% of them seen just once. Sequencing input: blood. The chain links TRBV7-2 to TRBJ2-7, with D unclear. The TCR comes from a woman in her 70s in good health. As DNA, the CDR3 is TGTGCCAGCAGCTTAGCGCCCACCACTGTCTACGAGCAGTACTTC. Amino acid sequence: CASSLAPTTVYEQYF. Looking up the rest from reference TRBV7-2 and TRBJ2-7 gives the full variable domain: GAGVSQSPSNKVTEKGKDVELRCDPISGHTALYWYRQSLGQGLEFLIYFQGNSAPDKSGLPSDRFSAERTGGSVSTLTIQRTQQEDSAVYLCASSLAPTTVYEQYFGPGTRLTVT.